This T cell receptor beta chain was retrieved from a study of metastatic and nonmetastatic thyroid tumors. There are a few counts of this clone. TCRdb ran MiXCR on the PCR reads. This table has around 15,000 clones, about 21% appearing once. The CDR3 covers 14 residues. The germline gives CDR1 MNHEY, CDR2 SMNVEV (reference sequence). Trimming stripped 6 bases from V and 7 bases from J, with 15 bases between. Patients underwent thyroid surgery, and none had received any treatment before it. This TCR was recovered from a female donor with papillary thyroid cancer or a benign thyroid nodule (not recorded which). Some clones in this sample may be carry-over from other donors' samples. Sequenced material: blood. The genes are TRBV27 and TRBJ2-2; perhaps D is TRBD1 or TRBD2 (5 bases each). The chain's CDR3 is CASSLGRQFGELFF. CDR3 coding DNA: TGTGCCAGCAGCCTAGGGAGACAGTTCGGGGAGCTGTTTTTT.